This record concerns one T cell receptor beta chain sequence. Its antigen specificity is not known. Base qualities are not provided; no much larger clone lies one nucleotide away. This sample was taken from a study of Ad26.COV2.S vaccination and SARS-CoV-2 variants (dated by TCRdb to the early 2020s). The study in broad terms: Donors in the vaccine arm were drawn from COV1001, a multicentre, randomized, double-blind, placebo-controlled phase I-IIa trial testing Ad26.COV2.S in healthy adults. Ad26.COV2.S was administered intramuscularly at 5 x 10^10 or 1 x 10^11 viral particles, either as a single shot or as two shots given 56 days apart. TCRbeta repertoire sequencing served as the tool for gauging how specific and how broad the SARS-CoV-2-reactive T cell receptors were following Ad26.COV2.S vaccination. A total of 32 samples were included in the TCR-sequenced set, comprising roughly 19 Ad26.COV2.S vaccine recipients, 5 placebo recipients and 8 SARS-CoV-2 convalescent individuals. Participants in the trial were split at random into five groups of five each, receiving low-dose or high-dose Ad26.COV2.S once or twice, or else placebo on both occasions. Investigators did not know the trial group allocation while performing experiments and assessing outcomes.

In the paper's terms, the treatment or condition label means: 15 to 20 received Ad26.COV2.S at low or high dose, single or two shots; about five received placebo; per-sample allocation not given. Repertoires of vaccine and placebo recipients were sequenced from samples taken on day 63 after the first injection. Between 29 July and 7 August 2020, Cohort 1b enrolled some 25 adults aged 18-55 years at one site in Boston, USA. As a vaccine, Ad26.COV2.S was a replication-incompetent adenovirus type 26 vector that expressed a prefusion-stabilized SARS-CoV-2 spike protein derived from the original Wuhan strain. CDR1 MNHEY and CDR2 SMNVEV are derived from the germline V gene (reference sequence). CDR3 length: 15 amino acids, cysteine to phenylalanine. CDR3 DNA is the only sequence kept; it has 45 bases, read in frame from the first base. V is pruned by 8 bases and J by 6 bases, leaving 10 bases of the junction without a gene match.

What the study reported, not specific to this receptor: It was noted by the authors that total T cell responses may have been underestimated by the TCR breadth and depth analyses. Vaccine and placebo recipients had similar non-spike TCR breadth, a finding consistent with the vaccine containing only spike. Spike-specific TCR breadth was higher in Ad26.COV2.S recipients than in placebo recipients (P = 0.0014). Comparing responses between vaccine doses or regimens was not something the study was powered to do. After vaccination, spike-specific CD8+ and CD4+ T cell responses were reported to show substantial breadth.

TCRbeta CDR3 regions were sequenced with the immunoSEQ Assay. After extraction, genomic DNA underwent amplification by bias-controlled multiplex PCR, followed by high-throughput sequencing. Turning to the authors' computational methods: To quantify the absolute abundance of each unique TCRbeta CDR3 region, sequences were collapsed and filtered. T cell fraction was estimated by normalizing TCRbeta template counts to usable DNA, with usable DNA measured through amplification of reference genes found in all nucleated cells. Repertoire TCRs were annotated as SARS-CoV-2-specific when V gene, CDR3 amino acid sequence and J gene were exactly matched to a known reactive TCR set. The reference SARS-CoV-2 TCR set was obtained from MIRA and was filtered for enrichment in COVID-19-positive ImmuneCODE repertoires, whereby public or cross-reactive TCRs were removed. Using the MIRA antigens, annotated TCRs were further analysed by specific ORF or by position within an ORF. Breadth was defined as annotated unique rearrangements over total unique productive rearrangements; depth was the summed frequency of those rearrangements. TCR breadth was compared between groups using two-sided Wilcoxon rank-sum tests. TCRdb's version of the immuneACCESS table is confined to in-frame rearrangements and falls short of the full clone set. An unresolved V gene accounts for under half of the shortfall where checked; the remainder is of unknown origin. From that table come the V and J calls and clone size; the DNA was used to work out D and trimming. For this sample there are nearly 400,000 clones; around nine tenths appear just once. The ten largest clones add up to under 2% of the sample.

Recombination linked TRBV27 to TRBJ1-5; 10 central bases correspond to TRBD1. The sequencing here drew on peripheral blood, taken in a trial of Ad26.COV2.S vaccine versus placebo. The receptor was derived from a person aged 18 to 65 who received the Ad26.COV2.S COVID-19 vaccine or a placebo. This receptor carries the CDR3 CASQPETGGRQPQHF. The sequenced DNA: TGTGCCAGCCAACCGGAGACAGGGGGCCGTCAGCCCCAGCATTTT.